This TCR beta chain emerged from a study of blood T cells in healthy people across ages. A second 7 to 11 cycle PCR used barcoded and J-beta primers. CDR3-containing paired-end reads numbering at least 3 million came from each sample. TCRdb processed the 5' RACE reads anew with MiXCR; each CDR3 protein has one entry. The sample yields 800,000 or so distinct CDR3 sequences, approximately 25% seen once. The CDR3 has 13 residues. Germline V gene sequence: CDR1 MNHNS, CDR2 SASEGT. V gave up 0 bases and J gave up 5 bases, with 7 bases separating them. The same data also went into a second study, on T cells of mothers and their children. That source notes: Researchers found no T cell clones that were persistent and microchimeric.

This sequence was found in a boy younger than 18 in good health. V usage is TRBV6-1 and J usage is TRBJ2-5; D remains unclear. Sample: blood. CDR3 in amino acids: CASSEALQETQYF. In nucleotides, the CDR3 is TGTGCCAGCAGTGAAGCGCTCCAGGAGACCCAGTACTTC.